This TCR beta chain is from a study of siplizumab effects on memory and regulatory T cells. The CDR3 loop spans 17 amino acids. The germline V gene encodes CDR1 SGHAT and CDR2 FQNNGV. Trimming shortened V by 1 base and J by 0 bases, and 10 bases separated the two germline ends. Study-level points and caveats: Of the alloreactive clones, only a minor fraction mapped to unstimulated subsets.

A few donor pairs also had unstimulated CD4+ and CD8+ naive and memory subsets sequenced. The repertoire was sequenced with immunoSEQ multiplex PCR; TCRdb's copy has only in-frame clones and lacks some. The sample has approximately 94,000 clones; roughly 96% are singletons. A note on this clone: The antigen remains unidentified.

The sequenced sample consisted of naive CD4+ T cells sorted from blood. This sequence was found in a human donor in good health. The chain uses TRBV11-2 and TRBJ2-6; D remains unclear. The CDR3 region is CASSLAGSSSGANVLTF. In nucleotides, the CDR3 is TGTGCCAGCAGCTTAGCAGGATCCTCCTCTGGGGCCAACGTCCTGACTTTC.